The 25 T cell receptor beta chains below all came from one sample that was sequenced in a study of cytomegalovirus exposure and HLA in healthy donors. 60 Vbeta and 13 Jbeta primers were used in PCR. Sequencing used immunoSEQ multiplex PCR; TCRdb keeps in-frame clones, though not all of them. The sample table sets out over 150,000 clones. Sequences were obtained from PBMCs. The origin of the receptors is a boy aged 10-17 years in good health and CMV-seronegative.

The genes are TRBV6-1 and TRBJ2-7, with D possibly TRBD1 on 6 matching bases. CDR1 and CDR2 (germline): MNHNS, SASEGT. The CDR3 length is 12 residues. Trimming shortened V by 9 bases and J by 0 bases, and 9 bases separated the two germline ends. DNA for the CDR3: TGTGCCAGTGGGGACAACTCCTACGAGCAGTACTTC. Translation gives CASGDNSYEQYF.

Turning to this clone: Other DNA sequences in the same sample also yield this CDR3. This rearrangement joins TRBV5-1 to TRBJ2-5, with 9 bases aligning to TRBD1. The V and J ends lost 3 bases and 5 bases, in that order; junction bases with no gene match: 5. CDR1 and CDR2 from the germline V gene are SGHRS and YFSETQ. CDR3 length equals 14 residues. The CDR3 nucleotides read TGCGCCAGCAGCTCCGGGACAGGGCGGGAGACCCAGTACTTC. This gives the protein CASSSGTGRETQYF. The full variable domain, rest sourced from reference TRBV5-1 and TRBJ2-5, is KAGVTQTPRYLIKTRGQQVTLSCSPISGHRSVSWYQQTPGQGLQFLFEYFSETQRNKGNFPGRFSGRQFSNSRSEMNVSTLELGDSALYLCASSSGTGRETQYFGPGTRLLVL.

This sequence joins TRBV6-6 and TRBJ2-1, with TRBD1 matching over 7 bases. The V gene end was trimmed by 5 bases and the J gene end by 3 bases; junction bases not matched to a gene: 1. Germline V gene sequence: CDR1 MNHNY, CDR2 SVGAGI (reference sequence). This CDR3 spans 13 amino acids. CDR3 loop: CASSRQGYNEQFF. Here the CDR3 DNA reads TGTGCCAGCAGTAGACAGGGCTACAATGAGCAGTTCTTC.

V and J are TRBV27 and TRBJ2-1, with TRBD2 matching 14 bases. Per germline, CDR1 MNHEY and CDR2 SMNVEV (reference sequence). The CDR3 has 16 amino acids. V dropped 7 bases and J dropped 7; count of bases not matched to a gene: 9. The CDR3 DNA follows: TGTGCCAGCATCCCACAGACTAGCGGGGGGGCAAATGAGCAGTTCTTC. Translating gives CASIPQTSGGANEQFF.

The chain is built from TRBV30 and TRBJ2-7; D possibly corresponds to TRBD1 (5 bases). Germline CDR1 is GTSNPN and CDR2 is SVGIG (reference sequence). The CDR3 contains 14 residues. Between the trimmed V and J ends, which lost 4 bases and 5 bases, there was a span of 18 bases. In DNA, the CDR3 is TGTGCCTGGATGGTTGACAGTAACAGGAACGAGCAGTACTTC. This encodes CAWMVDSNRNEQYF.

The V gene is TRBV18, the J gene TRBJ2-2; possibly TRBD2 for D (5 bases). The length of the CDR3 is 18 residues. CDR1 is KGHSH and CDR2 is LQKENI in the germline V gene. Trimming took 1 base from V and 4 from J, leaving 19 bases between them. CDR3 sequence reads: CASSPLNARGGLTGELFF. DNA of the CDR3: TGTGCCAGCTCACCACTGAATGCTCGGGGTGGCCTCACCGGGGAGCTGTTTTTT.

This chain uses TRBV9 with TRBJ2-1; TRBD2 might be the D (6 bases). Per germline, CDR1 SGDLS and CDR2 YYNGEE. V was pared by 2 bases and J by 8 bases, with 20 bases between. This CDR3 is built from 16 residues. The CDR3 sequence: CASSVTGTPTPHEQFF. CDR3 DNA: TGTGCCAGCAGCGTCACCGGGACTCCGACCCCCCATGAGCAGTTCTTC.

This chain uses TRBV28 with TRBJ1-6; D not certain. Trimming took 6 bases from V and 6 from J, leaving 9 bases between them. Germline V lookup: CDR1 MDHEN, CDR2 SYDVKM. The CDR3 has 13 residues. CDR3 in DNA: TGTGCCAGCAGCCTCTTGGCTAATTCACCCCTCCACTTT. Its protein product is CASSLLANSPLHF. Full variable domain (outside the CDR3, taken from reference TRBV28 and TRBJ1-6): DVKVTQSSRYLVKRTGEKVFLECVQDMDHENMFWYRQDPGLGLRLIYFSYDVKMKEKGDIPEGYSVSREKKERFSLILESASTNQTSMYLCASSLLANSPLHFGNGTRLTVT.

This chain joins TRBV7-6 and TRBJ2-7, with 9 bases lining up with TRBD1. The CDR3 extends over 17 amino acids. V shed 7 bases and J 1 base; nucleotides not matched to a gene: 14. CDR1 and CDR2 (germline): SGHVS, FNYEAQ. For the CDR3, the DNA is TGTGCCAGCAAAAATGGGGCCGGGACAGGGAATTCCTACGAGCAGTACTTC. Translated, it gives CASKNGAGTGNSYEQYF.

The rearrangement uses TRBV18 and TRBJ1-1; the D gene is possibly TRBD1 (5 bases). With 0 bases removed from V and 3 bases from J, the gap between germline ends came to 8 bases. This CDR3 is 14 amino acids long. Germline assignment: CDR1 KGHSH and CDR2 LQKENI. CDR3 coding DNA: TGTGCCAGCTCACCACCGTTAGGGGACACTGAAGCTTTCTTT. This gives the protein CASSPPLGDTEAFF.

The chain has TRBV6-9 and TRBJ1-1; 9 positions agree with TRBD1. CDR3 length equals 17 residues. In germline, CDR1 is MNHGY, CDR2 SVAAGI. Trimming cost V 1 base and J 4 bases; bases outside gene matches: 10. The CDR3 DNA follows: TGTGCCAGCAGTTATTTCCCGGGACAGGGTAAGCGCACTGAAGCTTTCTTT. Residues: CASSYFPGQGKRTEAFF.

The V and J genes are TRBV2 and TRBJ2-7; D remains unclear. The CDR3 has 11 residues. Germline V gives CDR1 SNHLY, CDR2 FYNNEI. V gave up 5 bases and J gave up 4 bases, with 6 bases separating them. CDR3 protein: CASSSEYEQYF. CDR3 sequence (DNA): TGTGCCAGCAGTTCGGAGTACGAGCAGTACTTC.

The chain couples TRBV7-9 to TRBJ1-1; the D gene is possibly TRBD1 (5 bases). This CDR3 has 15 amino acids. Per germline, CDR1 SEHNR and CDR2 FQNEAQ (reference sequence). The ends were cut back, 5 bases at V and 1 base at J, with 14 bases in the middle. The chain's CDR3 is CASSTPGYENTEAFF. CDR3 nucleotides: TGTGCCAGCAGCACCCCAGGGTATGAGAACACTGAAGCTTTCTTT.

The chain employs TRBV13 and TRBJ1-1; weak D call: TRBD1 (6 bases). Trimming pared 9 bases from V and 0 bases from J, leaving 14 bases between. Germline CDR1 and CDR2: PRHDT and FYEKMQ (reference sequence). The CDR3 is 14 amino acids. The CDR3 loop is CARGTGDMNTEAFF. The CDR3 DNA reads as TGTGCCAGAGGGACCGGGGACATGAACACTGAAGCTTTCTTT.

This chain connects TRBV6-1 to TRBJ1-1; D unclear. Germline-derived CDR1 and CDR2 are MNHNS and SASEGT. V lost 6 bases and J lost 1, with 12 bases in between. This CDR3 is 14 amino acids long. The CDR3 loop is CASRGGWENTEAFF. CDR3 nucleotide sequence: TGTGCCAGCAGGGGCGGGTGGGAGAACACTGAAGCTTTCTTT.

CDR3 DNA: TGTGCCAGCAGCTTAGAAGTACAGATTCCTAATGAAAAACTGTTTTTT. Amino acids: CASSLEVQIPNEKLFF. V gene TRBV7-8 combines with J gene TRBJ1-4; D is unclear. Between the trimmed V and J ends, which lost 1 base and 3 bases, there was a span of 12 bases. The germline V gene has CDR1 SGHVS and CDR2 FQNEAQ. This CDR3 has 16 amino acids.

The rearrangement joins TRBV28 to TRBJ1-5; 7 bases map to TRBD1. Germline CDR1 is MDHEN and CDR2 is SYDVKM. The CDR3 runs 15 residues. V lost 8 bases and J lost 0; bases outside the gene matches: 7. CDR3 coding DNA: TGTGCCAGCCGGGGACAGCAGTATAGCAATCAGCCCCAGCATTTT. Translated, it gives CASRGQQYSNQPQHF.

V is TRBV6-5 and J is TRBJ2-1, with TRBD2 identical over 7 bases. CDR3 length: 14 residues. V shed 5 bases and J 9 bases; nucleotides not matched to a gene: 10. The germline V gene has CDR1 MNHEY and CDR2 SVGAGI. CDR3 region: CASSLGGGESEQFF. The CDR3 DNA follows: TGTGCCAGCAGTCTCGGCGGGGGAGAGAGTGAGCAGTTCTTC.

The chain employs TRBV5-1 and TRBJ2-1; 10 positions match TRBD1. CDR1 is SGHRS, CDR2 YFSETQ, per germline. Trimming at V came to 7 bases and at J to 9 bases, leaving 10 bases not matched to a gene. This CDR3 is 14 amino acids long. CDR3 protein: CASLDRGPAGEQFF. CDR3 coding DNA: TGCGCCAGCCTTGACAGGGGGCCGGCTGGTGAGCAGTTCTTC.

The CDR3 region is CASSGRVDIQYF. The CDR3 DNA sequence: TGTGCCAGTAGTGGGAGAGTGGACATTCAGTACTTC. The rearrangement links TRBV19 to TRBJ2-4, with a tentative D call TRBD2 (5 bases). In germline, CDR1 is LNHDA, CDR2 SQIVND (reference sequence). The CDR3 is made up of 12 amino acids. The V and J ends lost 5 bases and 8 bases respectively, with 10 bases between them. Drawing the rest from reference TRBV19 and TRBJ2-4, the complete variable domain is DGGITQSPKYLFRKEGQNVTLSCEQNLNHDAMYWYRQDPGQGLRLIYYSQIVNDFQKGDIAEGYSVSREKKESFPLTVTSAQKNPTAFYLCASSGRVDIQYFGAGTRLSVL.

This rearrangement joins TRBV5-1 to TRBJ2-5; 7 positions agree with TRBD1. The trim removed 1 base at V and 4 bases at J, leaving 16 bases unmatched. Germline lookup yields CDR1 SGHRS and CDR2 YFSETQ. This CDR3 is 18 amino acids long. The CDR3 DNA is TGCGCCAGCAGCTTGTTCGGGACAGCACTCCTTCATACAGAGACCCAGTACTTC. Translated: CASSLFGTALLHTETQYF.

The J gene is TRBJ2-5, the V gene TRBV13, with 11 bases aligning to TRBD1. CDR1 is PRHDT, CDR2 FYEKMQ, per germline (reference sequence). The CDR3 runs to 17 residues. V trimming: 5 bases; J trimming: 4 bases; junction bases outside the gene matches: 12. DNA for the CDR3: TGTGCCAGCAGCCTATACCGGGACAGGGGGGAGGGAGAGACCCAGTACTTC. Its protein product is CASSLYRDRGEGETQYF.

The V gene is TRBV7-6, the J gene TRBJ2-2; weak D call: TRBD2 (6 bases). V was trimmed by 0 bases and J by 2 bases, leaving 7 bases between them. This CDR3 has 15 residues. Germline V gives CDR1 SGHVS, CDR2 FNYEAQ. In nucleotides, the CDR3 is TGTGCCAGCAGCTTAGCGGGACTTAACACCGGGGAGCTGTTTTTT. Its translation is CASSLAGLNTGELFF.

The chain employs TRBV7-2 and TRBJ1-3; D is uncertain. Germline CDR1 and CDR2: SGHTA and FQGNSA. The CDR3 spans 14 residues. With 1 base removed from V and 3 bases from J, the gap between germline ends came to 7 bases. CDR3 nucleotide sequence: TGTGCCAGCAGCTTAGGGCCAGGTGGAAACACCATATATTTT. As protein: CASSLGPGGNTIYF.

The chain employs TRBV25-1 and TRBJ2-1; D may be TRBD2 (7 bases). The germline V and J ends were trimmed by 6 bases and 9 bases, with 18 bases remaining between them. The germline CDR1 and CDR2 sequences are MGHDK and SYGVNS. The CDR3 is made up of 14 amino acids. The CDR3 DNA reads TGTGCCAGCAGGAGCGGGACACCGACAATTGAGCAGTTCTTC. Its protein is CASRSGTPTIEQFF.